This TCR beta chain was captured by sequencing in a study of shared clonotypes between healthy human individuals. Overall study context: CD8 memory received one plate per donor, CD8 naive two, CD4 memory three and CD4 naive three.

Repertoires were generated with immunoSEQ multiplex PCR, while TCRdb's copy carries only in-frame clones and drops some. This sample yields nearly 600,000 clones, of which about 95% are seen a single time; roughly 0.1% belongs to the top ten. CD45RO-negative, CCR7-selected cells formed the naive CD8 fraction, which excluded terminally differentiated effector memory CD45RA+ cells. The sample comprised naive CD8+ T cells sorted from blood. This TCR was sampled from a woman aged 25 to 39 in good health.

The CDR3 DNA reads TGTGCCAGCAGTTCGACAGATTGGAACACTGAAGCTTTCTTT. Translating gives CASSSTDWNTEAFF. The V and J genes are TRBV28 and TRBJ1-1; TRBD1 is a possible D gene (5 bases). V lost 4 bases and J lost 1, with 10 bases in between. The CDR3 is 14 residues long. CDR1 MDHEN and CDR2 SYDVKM come from the germline V gene.